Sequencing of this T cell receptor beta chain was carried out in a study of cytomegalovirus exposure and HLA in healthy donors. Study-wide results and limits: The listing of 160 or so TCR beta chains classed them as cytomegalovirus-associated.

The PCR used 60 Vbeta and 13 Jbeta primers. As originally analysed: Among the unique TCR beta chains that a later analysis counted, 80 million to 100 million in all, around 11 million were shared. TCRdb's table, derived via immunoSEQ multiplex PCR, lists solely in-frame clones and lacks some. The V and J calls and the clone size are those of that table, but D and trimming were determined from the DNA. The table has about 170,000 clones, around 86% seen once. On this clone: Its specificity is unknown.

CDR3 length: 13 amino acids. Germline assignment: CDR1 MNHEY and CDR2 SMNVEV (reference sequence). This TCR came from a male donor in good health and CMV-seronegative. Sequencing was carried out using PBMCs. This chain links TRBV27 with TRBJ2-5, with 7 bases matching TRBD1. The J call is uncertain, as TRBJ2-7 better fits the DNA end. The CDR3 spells CASSLQGVAEQYF. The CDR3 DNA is TGTGCCAGCAGTTTACAGGGGGTGGCCGAGCAGTACTTC.